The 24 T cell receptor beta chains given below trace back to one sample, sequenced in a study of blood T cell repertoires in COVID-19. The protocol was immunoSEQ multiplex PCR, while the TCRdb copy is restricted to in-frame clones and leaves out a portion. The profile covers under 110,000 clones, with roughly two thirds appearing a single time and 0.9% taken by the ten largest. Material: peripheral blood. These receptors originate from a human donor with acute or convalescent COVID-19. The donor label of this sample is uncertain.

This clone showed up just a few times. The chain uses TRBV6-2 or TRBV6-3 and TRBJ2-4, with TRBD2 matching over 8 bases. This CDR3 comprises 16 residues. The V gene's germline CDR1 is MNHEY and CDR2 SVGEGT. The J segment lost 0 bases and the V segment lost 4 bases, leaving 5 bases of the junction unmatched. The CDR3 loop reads CASSSGGALAKNIQYF. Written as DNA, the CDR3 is TGTGCCAGCAGTTCCGGGGGGGCCCTAGCCAAAAACATTCAGTACTTC.

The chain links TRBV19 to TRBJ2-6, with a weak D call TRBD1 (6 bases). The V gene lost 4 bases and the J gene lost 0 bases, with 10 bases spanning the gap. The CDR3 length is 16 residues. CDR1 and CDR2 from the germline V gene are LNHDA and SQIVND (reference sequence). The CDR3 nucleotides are TGTGCCAGTAGTAGATTACAGGGCTCTGGGGCCAACGTCCTGACTTTC. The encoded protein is CASSRLQGSGANVLTF.

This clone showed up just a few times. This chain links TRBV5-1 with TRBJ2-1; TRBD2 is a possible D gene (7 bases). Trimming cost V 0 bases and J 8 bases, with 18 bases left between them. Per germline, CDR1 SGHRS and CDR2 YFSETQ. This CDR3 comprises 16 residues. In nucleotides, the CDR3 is TGCGCCAGCAGCTTGGTCGGGGGGCAAGGCCTAGATGAGCAGTTCTTC. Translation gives CASSLVGGQGLDEQFF.

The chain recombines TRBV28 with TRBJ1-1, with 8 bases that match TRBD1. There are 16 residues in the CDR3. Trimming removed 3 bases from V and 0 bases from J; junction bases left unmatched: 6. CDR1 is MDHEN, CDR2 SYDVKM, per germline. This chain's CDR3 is CASSFSGQGVNTEAFF. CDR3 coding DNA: TGTGCCAGCAGTTTCTCCGGACAGGGAGTGAACACTGAAGCTTTCTTT. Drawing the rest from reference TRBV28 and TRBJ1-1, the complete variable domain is DVKVTQSSRYLVKRTGEKVFLECVQDMDHENMFWYRQDPGLGLRLIYFSYDVKMKEKGDIPEGYSVSREKKERFSLILESASTNQTSMYLCASSFSGQGVNTEAFFGQGTRLTVV.

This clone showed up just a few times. CDR3 sequence (DNA): TGTGCCACTCAAAGCGGGGGATACGAGCAGTACGTC. The encoded protein is CATQSGGYEQYV. V usage is TRBV10-3 and J usage is TRBJ2-7, with 8 bases lining up with TRBD2. The V and J ends lost 10 bases and 4 bases, in that order; junction bases with no gene match: 6. The germline CDR1 and CDR2 sequences are ENHRY and SYGVKD. The CDR3 has 12 amino acids.

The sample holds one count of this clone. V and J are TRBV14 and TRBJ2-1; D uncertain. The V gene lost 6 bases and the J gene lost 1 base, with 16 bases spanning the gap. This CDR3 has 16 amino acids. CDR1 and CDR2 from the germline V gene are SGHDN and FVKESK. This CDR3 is CASRARSEISYNEQFF. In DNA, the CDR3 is TGTGCCAGCAGAGCAAGGTCGGAGATATCCTACAATGAGCAGTTCTTC.

This CDR3 reads CASSLDREHNSPLHF. The CDR3 DNA reads TGTGCCAGCAGCTTAGACAGGGAACATAATTCACCCCTCCACTTT. The gene calls are TRBV11-3 and TRBJ1-6; TRBD1 might be the D (5 bases). Germline assignment: CDR1 SGHNT and CDR2 YENEEA. This CDR3 contains 15 residues. V dropped 0 bases and J dropped 5 bases, with 8 bases sitting between them.

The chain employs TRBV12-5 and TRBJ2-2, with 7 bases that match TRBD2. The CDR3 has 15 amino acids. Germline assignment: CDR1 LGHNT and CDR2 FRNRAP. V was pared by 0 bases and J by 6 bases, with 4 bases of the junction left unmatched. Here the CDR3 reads CASGLVLGGAGELFF. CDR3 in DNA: TGTGCTAGTGGTTTGGTACTGGGAGGGGCCGGGGAGCTGTTTTTT.

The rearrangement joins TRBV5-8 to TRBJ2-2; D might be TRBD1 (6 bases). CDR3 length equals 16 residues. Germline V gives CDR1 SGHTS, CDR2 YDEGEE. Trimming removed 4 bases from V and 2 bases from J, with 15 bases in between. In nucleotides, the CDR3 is TGTGCCAGCAGCCCCAGGGCCAGGGGAAACACCGGGGAGCTGTTTTTT. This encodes CASSPRARGNTGELFF.

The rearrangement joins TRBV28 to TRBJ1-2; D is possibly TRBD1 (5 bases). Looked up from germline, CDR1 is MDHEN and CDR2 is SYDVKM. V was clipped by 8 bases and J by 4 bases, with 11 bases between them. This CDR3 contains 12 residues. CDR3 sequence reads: CASLSGSYGYTF. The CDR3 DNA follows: TGTGCCAGCCTTTCAGGGTCCTATGGCTACACCTTC.

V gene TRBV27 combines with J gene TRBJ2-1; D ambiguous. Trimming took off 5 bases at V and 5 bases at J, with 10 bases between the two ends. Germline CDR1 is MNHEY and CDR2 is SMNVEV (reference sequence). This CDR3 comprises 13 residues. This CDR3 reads CASSINRDNEQFF. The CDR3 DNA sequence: TGTGCCAGCAGTATCAACCGGGACAATGAGCAGTTCTTC.

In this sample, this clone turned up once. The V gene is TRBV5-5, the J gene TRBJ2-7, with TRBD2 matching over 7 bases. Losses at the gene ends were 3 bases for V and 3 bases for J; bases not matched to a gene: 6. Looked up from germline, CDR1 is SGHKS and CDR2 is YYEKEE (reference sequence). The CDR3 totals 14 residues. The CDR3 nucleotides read TGTGCCAGCAGCTGGGTCGGGGGGTACTACGAGCAGTACGTC. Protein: CASSWVGGYYEQYV.

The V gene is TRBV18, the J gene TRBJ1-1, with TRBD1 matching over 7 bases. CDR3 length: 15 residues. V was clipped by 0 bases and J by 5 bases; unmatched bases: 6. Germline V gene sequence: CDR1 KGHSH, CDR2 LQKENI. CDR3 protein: CASSPPTQGRTEAFF. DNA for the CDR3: TGTGCCAGCTCACCACCGACACAGGGGAGAACTGAAGCTTTCTTT. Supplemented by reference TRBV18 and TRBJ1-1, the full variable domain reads NAGVMQNPRHLVRRRGQEARLRCSPMKGHSHVYWYRQLPEEGLKFMVYLQKENIIDESGMPKERFSAEFPKEGPSILRIQQVVRGDSAAYFCASSPPTQGRTEAFFGQGTRLTVV.

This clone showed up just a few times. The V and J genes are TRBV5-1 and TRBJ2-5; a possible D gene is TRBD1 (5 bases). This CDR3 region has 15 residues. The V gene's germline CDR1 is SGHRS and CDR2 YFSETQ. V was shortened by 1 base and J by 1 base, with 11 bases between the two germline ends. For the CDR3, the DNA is TGCGCCAGCAGCTTGTTGGCAGGGTCCCAAGAGACCCAGTACTTC. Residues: CASSLLAGSQETQYF. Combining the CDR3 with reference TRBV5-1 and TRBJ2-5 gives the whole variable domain KAGVTQTPRYLIKTRGQQVTLSCSPISGHRSVSWYQQTPGQGLQFLFEYFSETQRNKGNFPGRFSGRQFSNSRSEMNVSTLELGDSALYLCASSLLAGSQETQYFGPGTRLLVL.

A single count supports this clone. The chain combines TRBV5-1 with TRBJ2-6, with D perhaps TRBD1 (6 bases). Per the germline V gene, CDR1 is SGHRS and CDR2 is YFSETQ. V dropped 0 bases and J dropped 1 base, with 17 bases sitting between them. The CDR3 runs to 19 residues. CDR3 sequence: CASSLASTGSVSGANVLTF. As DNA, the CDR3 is TGCGCCAGCAGCTTGGCAAGCACAGGGTCTGTGTCTGGGGCCAACGTCCTGACTTTC.

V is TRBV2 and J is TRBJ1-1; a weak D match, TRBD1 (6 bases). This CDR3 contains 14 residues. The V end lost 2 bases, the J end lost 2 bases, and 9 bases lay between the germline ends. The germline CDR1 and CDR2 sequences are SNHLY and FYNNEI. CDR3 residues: CASSEPQGNTEAFF. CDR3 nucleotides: TGTGCCAGCAGTGAACCACAGGGAAACACTGAAGCTTTCTTT.

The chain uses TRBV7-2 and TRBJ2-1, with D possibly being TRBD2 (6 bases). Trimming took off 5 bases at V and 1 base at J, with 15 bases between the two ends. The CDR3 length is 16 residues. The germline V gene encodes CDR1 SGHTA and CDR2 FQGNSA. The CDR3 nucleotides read TGTGCCAGCAGCCTAGGGAACCGGGGGTCCTACAATGAGCAGTTCTTC. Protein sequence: CASSLGNRGSYNEQFF.

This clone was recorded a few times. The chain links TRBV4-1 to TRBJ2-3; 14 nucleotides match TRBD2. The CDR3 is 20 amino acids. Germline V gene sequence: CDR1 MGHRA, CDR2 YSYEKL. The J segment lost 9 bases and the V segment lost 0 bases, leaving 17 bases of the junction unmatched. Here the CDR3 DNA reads TGCGCCAGCAGCCAAGAAGCCCTAGGGACTAGCGGGGGCGAGCCTGACACGCAGTATTTT. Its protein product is CASSQEALGTSGGEPDTQYF.

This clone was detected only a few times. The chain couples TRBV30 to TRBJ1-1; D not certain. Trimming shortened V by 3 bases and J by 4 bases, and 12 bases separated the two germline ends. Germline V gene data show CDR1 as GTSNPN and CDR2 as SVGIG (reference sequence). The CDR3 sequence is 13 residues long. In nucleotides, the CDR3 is TGTGCCTGGAGATCCGGGTTTTCCACTGAAGCTTTCTTT. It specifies CAWRSGFSTEAFF.

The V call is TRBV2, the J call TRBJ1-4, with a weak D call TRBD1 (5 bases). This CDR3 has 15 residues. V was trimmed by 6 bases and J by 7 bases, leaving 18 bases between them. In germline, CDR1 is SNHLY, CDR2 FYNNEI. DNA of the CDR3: TGTGCCAGCAGCCGTCGGGCAGGGCGGTCTGAAAAACTGTTTTTT. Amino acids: CASSRRAGRSEKLFF.

CDR3 sequence: CASSGTFRLKSPYNEQFF. The CDR3 bases are TGTGCCAGCAGTGGCACCTTTAGACTGAAGAGCCCCTACAATGAGCAGTTCTTC. The V and J genes are TRBV2 and TRBJ2-1; no reliable D call. The CDR3 loop spans 18 amino acids. Germline lookup yields CDR1 SNHLY and CDR2 FYNNEI. Trimming cost V 4 bases and J 2 bases, with 21 bases left between them.

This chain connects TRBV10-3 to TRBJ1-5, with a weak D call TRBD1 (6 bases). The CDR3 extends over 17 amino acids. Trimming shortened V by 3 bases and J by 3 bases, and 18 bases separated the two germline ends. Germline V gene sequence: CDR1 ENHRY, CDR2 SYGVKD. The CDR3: CAISEGRWGRPNQPQHF. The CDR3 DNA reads TGTGCCATCAGTGAAGGGCGTTGGGGGCGGCCCAATCAGCCCCAGCATTTT.

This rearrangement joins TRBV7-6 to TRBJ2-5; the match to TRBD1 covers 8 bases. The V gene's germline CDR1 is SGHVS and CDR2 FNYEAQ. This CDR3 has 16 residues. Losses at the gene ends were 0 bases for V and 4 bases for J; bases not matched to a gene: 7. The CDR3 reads CASSLAYRTGGETQYF. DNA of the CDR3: TGTGCCAGCAGCTTAGCGTATAGAACAGGGGGAGAGACCCAGTACTTC.

Here the CDR3 DNA reads TGTGCCAGCAAACTAGGGACAGGGGGGGATCAGCCCCAGCATTTT. Translated: CASKLGTGGDQPQHF. The J gene is TRBJ1-5, the V gene TRBV2; TRBD1 agrees at 11 bases. The CDR3 runs to 15 residues. Per the germline V gene, CDR1 is SNHLY and CDR2 is FYNNEI. After removal of 7 bases from V and 5 bases from J, the junction contained 7 bases not matched to a gene.